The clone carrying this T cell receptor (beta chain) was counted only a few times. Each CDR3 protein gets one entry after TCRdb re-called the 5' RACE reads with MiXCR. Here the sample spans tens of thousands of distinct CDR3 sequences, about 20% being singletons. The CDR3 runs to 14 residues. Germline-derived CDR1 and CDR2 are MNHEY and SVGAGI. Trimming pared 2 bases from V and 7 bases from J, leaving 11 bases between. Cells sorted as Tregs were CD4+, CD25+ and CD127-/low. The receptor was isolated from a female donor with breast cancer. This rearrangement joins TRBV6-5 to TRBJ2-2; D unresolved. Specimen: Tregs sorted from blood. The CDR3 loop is CASSYISVGGELFF. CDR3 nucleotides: TGTGCCAGCAGTTACATCTCCGTCGGCGGGGAGCTGTTTTTT.